This T cell receptor beta chain was recorded in a study of blood T cells in healthy people across ages. This clonotype was found a few times. PBMCs were isolated at a quantity of at least 6 million per sample. The CDR3 runs to 13 residues. V shed 4 bases and J 11 bases; nucleotides not matched to a gene: 9. Together with a sample-barcoded 5' primer, a J-beta primer mix was included in a second PCR lasting roughly 6 to 12 cycles. Every individual sample yielded 2.5 million or more paired-end reads (each containing CDR3). TCRdb re-called the 5' RACE reads through MiXCR, storing one row per CDR3 protein. The sample includes some 920,000 distinct CDR3 sequences, just over 50% seen only once; the top ten take roughly 23%.

Sample: blood. The gene calls are TRBV12-3 or TRBV12-4 and TRBJ2-5, with 8 bases that match TRBD1. The receptor was isolated from a woman aged 55-75 years in good health. CDR3 sequence: CASSSDRGNEQYF. CDR3 sequence (DNA): TGTGCCAGCAGTTCCGACAGGGGCAATGAGCAGTACTTC.